One sample yielded the 14 T cell receptor beta chains listed below, sequenced in a study of T cell changes during pregnancy in multiple sclerosis (dated by TCRdb to about 2019). Library construction relied on the immunoSEQ multiplex PCR assay. TCRdb carries this immuneACCESS record with in-frame sequences only. Its versions omit some clonotypes, under half of them owing to an unresolved V gene in the studies checked, with the rest unexplained. The sample data list around 42,000 clones, and 80% to 90% of these were observed just once. The ten largest clones take up over 4% of the sample. Source: peripheral blood, taken in the first trimester of pregnancy. The receptors originated from a female donor in good health, enrolled as a control in a pregnancy study.

The chain uses TRBV9 and TRBJ2-5; D might be TRBD2 (6 bases). The V and J ends lost 0 bases and 4 bases respectively, with 10 bases between them. Germline assignment: CDR1 SGDLS and CDR2 YYNGEE. The CDR3 extends over 14 amino acids. CDR3: CASSVAREAETQYF. The CDR3 region has the DNA TGTGCCAGCAGCGTAGCCAGGGAGGCAGAGACCCAGTACTTC. The entire variable domain, with the rest obtained from reference TRBV9 and TRBJ2-5, is as follows: DSGVTQTPKHLITATGQRVTLRCSPRSGDLSVYWYQQSLDQGLQFLIQYYNGEERAKGNILERFSAQQFPDLHSELNLSSLELGDSALYFCASSVAREAETQYFGPGTRLLVL.

The chain employs TRBV5-1 and TRBJ2-2; unclear D gene. CDR3 length: 13 residues. Deletions cut 2 bases from V and 6 bases from J, with 8 bases between. Germline CDR1 is SGHRS and CDR2 is YFSETQ. The CDR3 DNA reads TGCGCCAGCAGCTTATCAGTACCCGGGGAGCTGTTTTTT. It yields the protein CASSLSVPGELFF.

The chain carries TRBV11-2 and TRBJ2-6; 8 bases line up with TRBD2. CDR1 is SGHAT, CDR2 FQNNGV, per germline. This CDR3 contains 16 residues. V lost 5 bases to trimming and J lost 1 base; unmatched junction nucleotides: 4. CDR3 amino acids: CASSGSGSSGANVLTF. CDR3 bases: TGTGCCAGCAGCGGAAGCGGGAGTTCTGGGGCCAACGTCCTGACTTTC.

This chain links TRBV6-1 with TRBJ1-5; TRBD1 is a possible D gene (6 bases). The CDR3 runs to 15 residues. V was shortened by 4 bases and J by 0 bases, with 10 bases between the two germline ends. From germline, CDR1 is MNHNS and CDR2 SASEGT. The CDR3 reads CASSVTGGSNQPQHF. The CDR3, as DNA: TGTGCCAGCAGTGTGACAGGAGGTAGCAATCAGCCCCAGCATTTT.

This clone appeared once. The J gene is TRBJ2-5, the V gene TRBV2; a possible D gene is TRBD1 (6 bases). The CDR3 spans 13 residues. V lost 6 bases and J lost 5, with 13 bases in between. Germline CDR1 SNHLY, CDR2 FYNNEI. The CDR3 here is CASRATGYETQYF. The CDR3 coding sequence is TGTGCCAGCAGGGCTACAGGGTACGAGACCCAGTACTTC.

The chain carries TRBV10-3 and TRBJ1-1; D possibly corresponds to TRBD1 (6 bases). Germline CDR1 ENHRY, CDR2 SYGVKD. The CDR3 spans 15 residues. V was trimmed by 1 base and J by 3 bases, leaving 12 bases between them. The CDR3 nucleotides are TGTGCCATCAGTGAGTGGCAGGGGAGGGACACTGAAGCTTTCTTT. Its translation is CAISEWQGRDTEAFF.

The gene calls are TRBV28 and TRBJ1-1, with a tentative D call TRBD1 (6 bases). In germline, CDR1 is MDHEN, CDR2 SYDVKM. The germline V and J ends were trimmed by 6 bases and 4 bases, with 15 bases remaining between them. CDR3 length: 14 amino acids. CDR3 in amino acids: CASSSPGVITEAFF. The CDR3, as DNA: TGTGCCAGCAGCTCTCCAGGGGTGATCACTGAAGCTTTCTTT. The full variable domain, completed using reference TRBV28 and TRBJ1-1, is DVKVTQSSRYLVKRTGEKVFLECVQDMDHENMFWYRQDPGLGLRLIYFSYDVKMKEKGDIPEGYSVSREKKERFSLILESASTNQTSMYLCASSSPGVITEAFFGQGTRLTVV.

This chain connects TRBV7-8 to TRBJ1-4; D is ambiguous. Deletions cut 1 base from V and 12 bases from J, with 12 bases between. Looked up from germline, CDR1 is SGHVS and CDR2 is FQNEAQ. The CDR3 has 13 residues. The CDR3 sequence: CASSLGLAKELFF. CDR3 nucleotide sequence: TGTGCCAGCAGCTTAGGTTTAGCCAAGGAACTGTTTTTT.

This clone was observed once. The V gene is TRBV7-9, the J gene TRBJ2-5; 7 bases are shared with TRBD2. CDR3 length equals 15 residues. The junction had 9 bases not matched to a gene; V was cut back by 5 bases and J by 3 bases. Germline V gene data show CDR1 as SEHNR and CDR2 as FQNEAQ (reference sequence). The CDR3 DNA sequence: TGTGCCAGCAGCCTTACCGTAGCGGGTAAAGAGACCCAGTACTTC. This translates into CASSLTVAGKETQYF. The variable domain in full, completed from reference TRBV7-9 and TRBJ2-5, reads DTGVSQNPRHKITKRGQNVTFRCDPISEHNRLYWYRQTLGQGPEFLTYFQNEAQLEKSRLLSDRFSAERPKGSFSTLEIQRTEQGDSAMYLCASSLTVAGKETQYFGPGTRLLVL.

This chain joins TRBV19 and TRBJ2-1; 7 bases align to TRBD2. The CDR3 has 16 residues. From germline, CDR1 is LNHDA and CDR2 SQIVND (reference sequence). The V and J ends lost 6 bases and 7 bases, in that order; junction bases with no gene match: 15. This CDR3 reads CASSGRRVQGLNEQFF. CDR3 coding DNA: TGTGCCAGTAGCGGGAGGAGGGTCCAGGGTCTGAATGAGCAGTTCTTC.

The rearrangement joins TRBV6-5 to TRBJ1-1, with D tentatively TRBD1 (5 bases). This CDR3 comprises 13 residues. Germline V gene sequence: CDR1 MNHEY, CDR2 SVGAGI. Deletions cut 4 bases from V and 5 bases from J, with 11 bases between. The CDR3 nucleotides are TGTGCCAGCAGTTTAGGGGCTCGGACTGAAGCTTTCTTT. This gives the protein CASSLGARTEAFF.

The DNA for the CDR3 is TGTGCCTACCGGAGTGGGGCCAGTAATTCACCCCTCCACTTT. This encodes CAYRSGASNSPLHF. The chain is built from TRBV30 and TRBJ1-6; the D gene is possibly TRBD1 (5 bases). The germline gives CDR1 GTSNPN, CDR2 SVGIG (reference sequence). This CDR3 has 14 residues. The germline V and J ends were trimmed by 7 bases and 6 bases, with 16 bases remaining between them.

This chain connects TRBV6-1 to TRBJ2-7; 8 positions match TRBD2. V was clipped by 2 bases and J by 5 bases; unmatched bases: 8. The CDR3 is 15 residues long. Germline V gene data show CDR1 as MNHNS and CDR2 as SASEGT. The CDR3 DNA sequence: TGTGCCAGCAGTGAATCTCGGGGGGGCTTGAACGAGCAGTACTTC. As protein: CASSESRGGLNEQYF.

V gene TRBV11-3 combines with J gene TRBJ2-7; 11 bases match TRBD1. The J segment lost 3 bases and the V segment lost 10 bases, leaving 8 bases of the junction unmatched. Germline lookup yields CDR1 SGHNT and CDR2 YENEEA. The CDR3 is 14 residues long. The CDR3 sequence is CAIIPGQGDYEQYF. In nucleotides, the CDR3 is TGTGCCATTATACCGGGACAGGGGGACTACGAGCAGTACTTC.